This note documents a single T cell receptor beta chain sequence. Its target is not known. Germline V lookup: CDR1 SGHVS, CDR2 FNYEAQ. CDR3 length: 16 amino acids. V gave up 0 bases and J gave up 7 bases, with 16 bases separating them. The sample is drawn from a study of T cell repertoires in cytomegalovirus infection. Across the study: Recently identified HLA-C-restricted CMV epitopes were used, and well-studied HLA-B-restricted CMV epitopes were used as well. Based on public TCR beta signatures, there were indications of CMV infection and of a matching HLA type.

Using its own MiXCR run on the reads, TCRdb lists one record per CDR3 protein. The sample has fewer than 1,000,000 distinct CDR3 sequences, around 30% seen once. Study-level points and caveats: The ex vivo response was dominated by HLA-C-restricted CMV-specific TCR beta clonotypes. People with CMV and the relevant HLA were identified by cumulative public TCR beta family frequency.

This sequence was found in a human donor in good health (CMV status not recorded). Some clones in this sample may be carry-over from other donors' samples. The sequences come from cultured CD8+ T cells from PBMCs, collected from culture after CMV antigen stimulation. The V gene is TRBV7-6, the J gene TRBJ2-1; either TRBD1 or TRBD2 may fit D (6 bases each). The CDR3 DNA reads as TGTGCCAGCAGCTTAGCAAGGGGGGCGGGTTCGAATGAGCAGTTCTTC. Its protein product is CASSLARGAGSNEQFF.